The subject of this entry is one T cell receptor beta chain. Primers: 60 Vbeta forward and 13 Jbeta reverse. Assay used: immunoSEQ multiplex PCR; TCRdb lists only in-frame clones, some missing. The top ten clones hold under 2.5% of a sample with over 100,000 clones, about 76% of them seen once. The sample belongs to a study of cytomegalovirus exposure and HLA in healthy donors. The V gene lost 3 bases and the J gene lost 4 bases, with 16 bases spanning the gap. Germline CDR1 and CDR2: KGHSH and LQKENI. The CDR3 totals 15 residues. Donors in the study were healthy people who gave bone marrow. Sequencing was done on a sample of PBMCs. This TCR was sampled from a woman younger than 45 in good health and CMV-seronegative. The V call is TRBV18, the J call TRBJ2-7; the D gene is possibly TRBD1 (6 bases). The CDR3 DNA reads TGTGCCAGCTCACCGGGGGCCAGTAGAAGATACGAGCAGTACTTC. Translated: CASSPGASRRYEQYF.